Presented here are 25 T cell receptor beta chains from one specimen sequenced in a study of shared clonotypes between healthy human individuals. Naive CD8 cells were CD45RO-negative, positively selected for CCR7, excluding terminally differentiated effector memory CD45RA+ cells. Clones were read by immunoSEQ multiplex PCR, and TCRdb kept only the in-frame ones, dropping some. The sample carries 450,000 to 700,000 clones, around 95% recorded once. Material: naive CD8+ T cells sorted from blood. These receptors came from a woman in her 30s in good health.

The DNA for the CDR3 is TGTGCCAGCAGTTTAAGTGGACGGCAGTATTTT. Translating it yields CASSLSGRQYF. The chain uses TRBV28 and TRBJ2-3; D call uncertain. The V and J ends lost 2 bases and 11 bases respectively, with 8 bases between them. CDR1 and CDR2 from the germline V gene are MDHEN and SYDVKM. The CDR3 extends over 11 amino acids.

CDR3 in amino acids: CASSPAGGADGYTF. The CDR3 DNA reads as TGTGCCAGCAGCCCAGCCGGCGGGGCTGACGGCTACACCTTC. The V call is TRBV11-2, the J call TRBJ1-2; perhaps TRBD1 as D (5 bases). The CDR3 contains 14 residues. Germline V CDR1 and CDR2: SGHAT, FQNNGV. V lost 5 bases and J lost 8, with 18 bases in between.

This clone occurred once. This rearrangement joins TRBV11-2 to TRBJ1-1, with D perhaps matching TRBD1 (6 bases). CDR3 length: 14 amino acids. V lost 5 bases and J 2 bases, leaving 12 bases between the germline ends. Germline-derived CDR1 and CDR2 are SGHAT and FQNNGV. CDR3 residues: CASSPEGVNTEAFF. In nucleotides, the CDR3 is TGTGCCAGCAGCCCTGAGGGGGTTAACACTGAAGCTTTCTTT.

This clone was counted a single time. J is TRBJ2-1 and V is TRBV28, with D possibly TRBD1 on 6 matching bases. The CDR3 is 13 residues long. In germline, CDR1 is MDHEN, CDR2 SYDVKM. V was cut by 6 bases and J by 6 bases, with 12 bases left in between. The CDR3 sequence: CASSARGANEQFF. CDR3 DNA: TGTGCCAGCAGCGCCAGGGGTGCCAATGAGCAGTTCTTC.

The genes are TRBV6-5 and TRBJ2-2; unclear D gene. Germline lookup yields CDR1 MNHEY and CDR2 SVGAGI. This CDR3 region has 12 residues. V lost 4 bases and J lost 2, with 2 bases in between. The CDR3 here is CASSFNTGELFF. The CDR3 coding sequence is TGTGCCAGCAGTTTCAACACCGGGGAGCTGTTTTTT.

The chain uses TRBV30 and TRBJ2-2; 7 positions match TRBD1. The V segment lost 3 bases and the J segment 0 bases; nucleotides outside the gene matches: 4. The CDR3 contains 15 residues. Germline-derived CDR1 and CDR2 are GTSNPN and SVGIG (reference sequence). CDR3 protein: CAWRRDRPNTGELFF. CDR3 DNA sequence: TGTGCCTGGAGAAGGGACAGACCGAACACCGGGGAGCTGTTTTTT.

V is TRBV20-1 and J is TRBJ2-7; D is ambiguous. The germline gives CDR1 DFQATT, CDR2 SNEGSKA (reference sequence). CDR3 length: 11 residues. V lost 4 bases and J 2 bases, leaving 6 bases between the germline ends. In nucleotides, the CDR3 is TGCAGTGCTATGGGAACCTACGAGCAGTACTTC. Its protein product is CSAMGTYEQYF.

V gene TRBV5-6 combines with J gene TRBJ2-2; D is undetermined. This CDR3 has 13 residues. Germline CDR1 SGHDT, CDR2 YYEEEE. Trimming left V 5 bases short and J 6 bases short, with 11 bases between. CDR3 coding DNA: TGTGCCAGCAGTTATTACGTCCCCGGGGAGCTGTTTTTT. This codes for CASSYYVPGELFF.

The chain employs TRBV5-1 and TRBJ2-7, with unresolved D. Trimming removed 4 bases at V and 3 bases at J, with 8 bases between. The CDR3 has 12 residues. Germline values: CDR1 SGHRS, CDR2 YFSETQ. The CDR3 DNA is TGCGCCAGCAGCCCTCCCATCTACGAGCAGTACTTC. Residues: CASSPPIYEQYF.

This chain links TRBV15 with TRBJ2-4; D is perhaps TRBD2 (5 bases). V gave up 3 bases and J gave up 8 bases, with 14 bases separating them. CDR3 length equals 14 residues. Germline lookup yields CDR1 LNHNV and CDR2 YYDKDF (reference sequence). The CDR3 spells CATSSFVSEDIQYF. The CDR3 DNA follows: TGTGCCACCAGCAGCTTTGTGTCGGAGGACATTCAGTACTTC.

This chain joins TRBV9 and TRBJ1-2; the D is unclear. The CDR3 runs to 15 residues. Germline CDR1 is SGDLS and CDR2 is YYNGEE. Trimming stripped 5 bases from V and 4 bases from J, with 18 bases between. CDR3 nucleotides: TGTGCCAGCAGTAATGGCGGGAAAGGTAGCTATGGCTACACCTTC. It encodes CASSNGGKGSYGYTF.

Only one count was recorded for this clone. The chain carries TRBV28 and TRBJ2-7, with TRBD2 matching over 11 bases. The CDR3 extends over 16 amino acids. V lost 5 bases to trimming and J lost 2 bases; unmatched junction nucleotides: 8. Germline loops: CDR1 MDHEN, CDR2 SYDVKM. The CDR3 protein is CASSPLTSGITYEQYF. The CDR3 DNA reads as TGTGCCAGCAGTCCTCTGACTAGCGGGATTACCTACGAGCAGTACTTC.

The CDR3 bases are TGTGCCAGCACCCAGGGGCTTACCTACGAGCAGTACTTC. This gives the protein CASTQGLTYEQYF. J is TRBJ2-7 and V is TRBV28; the D gene is possibly TRBD1 (6 bases). With 7 bases removed from V and 2 bases from J, the gap between germline ends came to 12 bases. This CDR3 region has 13 residues. Germline V lookup: CDR1 MDHEN, CDR2 SYDVKM.

Turning to this clone: This same CDR3 is encoded by further DNA sequences in the sample. V and J are TRBV29-1 and TRBJ2-7, with 7 bases fitting TRBD2. In germline, CDR1 is SQVTM, CDR2 ANQGSEA. The CDR3 consists of 12 residues. With V trimmed by 4 bases and J by 4 bases, 4 bases remained unmatched. The CDR3 here is CSVGGSGYEQYF. The CDR3 region has the DNA TGCAGCGTTGGCGGGAGTGGGTACGAGCAGTACTTC.

This CDR3 is CASSLNPGTGLSSPLHF. The CDR3 DNA reads as TGTGCCAGCAGTTTAAACCCCGGGACAGGATTGTCCTCACCCCTCCACTTT. This chain uses TRBV27 with TRBJ1-6, with 8 bases fitting TRBD1. Germline-derived CDR1 and CDR2 are MNHEY and SMNVEV (reference sequence). The CDR3 spans 17 residues. Trimming took 2 bases from V and 10 from J; bases not matched to a gene: 13.

The genes are TRBV10-1 and TRBJ2-7; TRBD1 aligns across 10 bases. Per the germline V gene, CDR1 is WNHNN and CDR2 is SYGVQD (reference sequence). The ends lost 6 bases at V and 6 bases at J; junction bases unmatched: 11. This CDR3 comprises 15 residues. The CDR3 is CASSGTGEVPSEQYF. As DNA, the CDR3 is TGCGCCAGCAGCGGGACAGGGGAGGTCCCGTCCGAGCAGTACTTC.

CDR3: CASSLAGGQETQYF. CDR3 bases: TGTGCCAGCAGCTTAGCGGGGGGCCAAGAGACCCAGTACTTC. V gene TRBV7-9 combines with J gene TRBJ2-5; tentative D call: TRBD2 (6 bases). Looked up from germline, CDR1 is SEHNR and CDR2 is FQNEAQ (reference sequence). The ends were cut back, 0 bases at V and 1 base at J, with 6 bases in the middle. CDR3 size: 14 residues.

The rearrangement joins TRBV28 to TRBJ2-2, with 11 nucleotides matching TRBD2. The CDR3 is 14 amino acids. Looked up from germline, CDR1 is MDHEN and CDR2 is SYDVKM. The junction had 3 bases not matched to a gene; V was cut back by 8 bases and J by 4 bases. In DNA form, the CDR3 reads TGTGCCAGCTCTAGCGGGAGGCGCACCGGGGAGCTGTTTTTT. Its protein product is CASSSGRRTGELFF. Full variable domain (remainder filled in from reference TRBV28 and TRBJ2-2): DVKVTQSSRYLVKRTGEKVFLECVQDMDHENMFWYRQDPGLGLRLIYFSYDVKMKEKGDIPEGYSVSREKKERFSLILESASTNQTSMYLCASSSGRRTGELFFGEGSRLTVL.

The chain employs TRBV7-7 and TRBJ2-2, with D possibly matching TRBD1 (6 bases). The CDR3 has 14 residues. The V gene lost 4 bases and the J gene lost 6 bases, with 12 bases spanning the gap. Germline CDR1 and CDR2: SSHAT and FNYEAQ (reference sequence). CDR3 DNA sequence: TGTGCCAGCAGCTCCTCAGGGGCGGCCGGGGAGCTGTTTTTT. This encodes CASSSSGAAGELFF.

As concerns this clone: At one end, the junction sequence differs from germline, possibly due to a read error. The genes are TRBV29-1 and TRBJ2-7; weak D call: TRBD1 (6 bases). This CDR3 is 13 amino acids long. Looked up from germline, CDR1 is SQVTM and CDR2 is ANQGSEA. In DNA, the CDR3 is TGCAGCGTGACGACAGGCGACGCCTACGGGCAGTACTTC. The encoded protein is CSVTTGDAYGQYF.

The chain links TRBV19 to TRBJ1-5, with a tentative D call TRBD1 (5 bases). Trimming removed 7 bases at V and 0 bases at J, with 13 bases between. Germline CDR1 is LNHDA and CDR2 is SQIVND (reference sequence). The CDR3 runs 15 residues. This chain's CDR3 is CASIWGFGSNQPQHF. CDR3 sequence (DNA): TGTGCCAGTATATGGGGGTTTGGTAGCAATCAGCCCCAGCATTTT.

The V and J genes are TRBV5-1 and TRBJ2-7; TRBD2 matches 9 bases. CDR3 size: 13 residues. Germline V gives CDR1 SGHRS, CDR2 YFSETQ. V shed 4 bases, J shed 6 bases, and the junction held 5 bases outside the gene matches. CDR3 in DNA: TGCGCCAGCAGCCCAGCGGGAGGAGGCGAGCAGTACTTC. Amino acids: CASSPAGGGEQYF.

V gene TRBV19 combines with J gene TRBJ2-3, with D tentatively TRBD1 or TRBD2 (5 bases each). V was shortened by 3 bases and J by 4 bases, with 14 bases between the two germline ends. There are 15 residues in the CDR3. CDR1 is LNHDA, CDR2 SQIVND, per germline (reference sequence). As DNA, the CDR3 is TGTGCCAGTAGTATGACACAGCAGGGAGCAGATACGCAGTATTTT. Translation gives CASSMTQQGADTQYF.

This clone was counted a single time. The CDR3 DNA sequence: TGTGCCACCAGCAGAGCCAGGACAGTTAGTGGCTACACCTTC. Translation: CATSRARTVSGYTF. This chain links TRBV15 with TRBJ1-2; weak D call: TRBD1 (6 bases). This CDR3 has 14 amino acids. Germline-derived CDR1 and CDR2 are LNHNV and YYDKDF (reference sequence). V gave up 1 base and J gave up 7 bases, with 13 bases separating them.

This chain uses TRBV7-5 with TRBJ1-4. TRBV7-5 represents a pseudogene. The CDR3 consists of 14 residues. CDR3 bases: TGTGTCAGAAGCGGAGGGGGGGGTAATGAAAAACTGTTTTTT. The encoded protein is CVRSGGGGNEKLFF.